Each of the 32 T cell receptor beta chains below was sequenced from the same sample in a study of monozygotic twins with inflammatory bowel disease (dated by TCRdb to between 2018 and 2021). The library relied on 5' RACE. Instrument used: Illumina HiSeq 2500. Through TCRdb reprocessing, the reads give one entry per CDR3 protein sequence; DNA is omitted. The sample table records around 380,000 distinct CDR3 sequences. The ten largest clones take up around 2.4% of the sample. The sample comprised blood. Every receptor here comes from a human donor with ulcerative colitis or Crohn's disease, or a healthy co-twin of an affected twin (not recorded which).

V is TRBV10-3 and J is TRBJ1-5; TCRdb's assignment of TRBD1 cannot be checked, as there is no DNA. The CDR3 consists of 15 residues. Germline V CDR1 and CDR2: ENHRY, SYGVKD. This CDR3 reads CAISPGAIGNQPQHF.

J is TRBJ2-3 and V is TRBV12-3 or TRBV12-4. The CDR3 is made up of 15 amino acids. The CDR3 sequence: CASSFSGPSTDTQYF.

V gene TRBV11-3 combines with J gene TRBJ2-1; TCRdb returns TRBD1, unconfirmable since there is no DNA. Germline CDR1 is SGHNT and CDR2 is YENEEA. The CDR3 contains 13 residues. CDR3 residues: CASSQGSNTEQFF.

V is TRBV7-2 and J is TRBJ2-3; TCRdb's assignment of TRBD2 cannot be checked, as there is no DNA. Germline V gene lookup returns CDR1 SGHTA and CDR2 FQGNSA. The CDR3 consists of 14 residues. The CDR3 sequence: CASSPGTSRDTQYF.

The rearrangement joins TRBV18 to TRBJ1-2. CDR1 is KGHSH and CDR2 is LQKENI in the germline V gene. The CDR3 has 15 residues. This CDR3 is CASSPPKGSRYGYTF.

The chain couples TRBV12-3 or TRBV12-4 to TRBJ2-3. The CDR3 extends over 14 amino acids. The CDR3: CASSLGHASDTQYF.

The chain has TRBV7-9 and TRBJ1-2. Germline V CDR1 and CDR2: SEHNR, FQNEAQ (reference sequence). The CDR3 contains 13 residues. The CDR3 protein is CASSLDGVYGYTF.

V usage is TRBV5-6 and J usage is TRBJ2-3; absent DNA, TCRdb's TRBD2 call cannot be checked. The CDR3 is 16 residues long. Germline V CDR1 and CDR2: SGHDT, YYEEEE. CDR3: CASSPLAGAITDTQYF.

The chain employs TRBV12-3 or TRBV12-4 and TRBJ1-5; TCRdb's assignment of TRBD1 cannot be checked, as there is no DNA. This CDR3 is built from 15 residues. The CDR3 protein is CASAWGRNSNQPQHF.

The J gene is TRBJ1-1, the V gene TRBV20-1; the TCRdb D gene call, TRBD1, has no DNA to confirm it. Germline V lookup: CDR1 DFQATT, CDR2 SNEGSKA (reference sequence). The CDR3 runs to 13 residues. This chain's CDR3 is CSATDSLNTEAFF.

This sequence joins TRBV7-9 and TRBJ1-5. Germline assignment: CDR1 SEHNR and CDR2 FQNEAQ (reference sequence). CDR3 length: 15 amino acids. The CDR3: CASSLGSSTNQPQHF. Looking up the rest from reference TRBV7-9 and TRBJ1-5 gives the full variable domain: DTGVSQNPRHKITKRGQNVTFRCDPISEHNRLYWYRQTLGQGPEFLTYFQNEAQLEKSRLLSDRFSAERPKGSFSTLEIQRTEQGDSAMYLCASSLGSSTNQPQHFGDGTRLSIL.

The chain links TRBV5-1 to TRBJ2-1; TCRdb gives TRBD1 as the D gene, but with no DNA this cannot be confirmed. The CDR3 consists of 12 residues. The germline gives CDR1 SGHRS, CDR2 YFSETQ. The CDR3 sequence: CASSLVSGEQFF.

The chain links TRBV20-1 to TRBJ2-1. Germline CDR1 and CDR2: DFQATT and SNEGSKA (reference sequence). The CDR3 runs 11 residues. The CDR3 sequence: CSARSYNEQFF.

The CDR3 loop is CSAAQTSNEQFF. The chain links TRBV20-1 to TRBJ2-1; lacking DNA, the TRBD2 call made by TCRdb goes unchecked. Germline CDR1 is DFQATT and CDR2 is SNEGSKA (reference sequence). The CDR3 spans 12 residues.

This sequence joins TRBV24-1 and TRBJ2-7. The CDR3 is 15 amino acids. CDR1 KGHDR and CDR2 SFDVKD come from the germline V gene. CDR3 residues: CATSDPNRSTYEQYF.

This chain links TRBV19 with TRBJ1-1; the TCRdb call, TRBD1, lacks DNA for checking. This CDR3 region has 14 residues. Germline CDR1 reads LNHDA; CDR2 reads SQIVND (reference sequence). The CDR3 sequence: CASSSALPNTEAFF. The full variable domain, completed using reference TRBV19 and TRBJ1-1, is DGGITQSPKYLFRKEGQNVTLSCEQNLNHDAMYWYRQDPGQGLRLIYYSQIVNDFQKGDIAEGYSVSREKKESFPLTVTSAQKNPTAFYLCASSSALPNTEAFFGQGTRLTVV.

The chain combines TRBV2 with TRBJ2-2; the TRBD2 assignment by TCRdb is unverifiable without DNA. Looked up from germline, CDR1 is SNHLY and CDR2 is FYNNEI. The CDR3 loop spans 15 amino acids. CDR3 in amino acids: CASSEPGGGTGELFF.

This sequence joins TRBV18 and TRBJ1-1. The CDR3 covers 13 residues. CDR1 is KGHSH and CDR2 is LQKENI in the germline V gene. CDR3 loop: CASSTVRGAQAFF.

The chain recombines TRBV20-1 with TRBJ1-1. CDR1 is DFQATT and CDR2 is SNEGSKA in the germline V gene (reference sequence). The CDR3 consists of 15 residues. CDR3 sequence reads: CSATLGSKANTEAFF.

The CDR3 sequence: CATSDRLPRAEAFFF. V gene TRBV24-1 combines with J gene TRBJ1-1. This CDR3 is 15 amino acids long. From germline, CDR1 is KGHDR and CDR2 SFDVKD.

The genes are TRBV20-1 and TRBJ1-5. The length of the CDR3 is 12 residues. From germline, CDR1 is DFQATT and CDR2 SNEGSKA (reference sequence). CDR3 in amino acids: CSARPVNQPQHF.

This chain connects TRBV5-6 to TRBJ1-2; TCRdb names TRBD1, which stays unverified in the absence of DNA. This CDR3 has 17 residues. Germline loops: CDR1 SGHDT, CDR2 YYEEEE. The CDR3 reads CASRHPGQGFYDYGYTF. The full variable domain, rest sourced from reference TRBV5-6 and TRBJ1-2, is DAGVTQSPTHLIKTRGQQVTLRCSPKSGHDTVSWYQQALGQGPQFIFQYYEEEERQRGNFPDRFSGHQFPNYSSELNVNALLLGDSALYLCASRHPGQGFYDYGYTFGSGTRLTVV.

This chain links TRBV4-2 with TRBJ1-4; TCRdb's D call of TRBD1 is untestable without DNA. The V gene's germline CDR1 is LGHNA and CDR2 YNFKEQ. The CDR3 totals 17 residues. CDR3 in amino acids: CASSQGDFKGPNEKLFF.

This chain links TRBV27 with TRBJ2-7; TCRdb's D gene call, TRBD1, goes unchecked for lack of DNA. Germline-derived CDR1 and CDR2 are MNHEY and SMNVEV (reference sequence). The CDR3 covers 14 residues. CDR3: CATRRELLSREQYF.

The genes are TRBV11-2 and TRBJ1-3; the D call from TCRdb, TRBD1, cannot be confirmed without DNA. The CDR3 covers 16 residues. Germline CDR1 and CDR2: SGHAT and FQNNGV. The CDR3 reads CASSLDPTGTGNTIYF.

This chain uses TRBV20-1 with TRBJ2-3; TCRdb's assignment of TRBD2 cannot be checked, as there is no DNA. This CDR3 region has 16 residues. Germline V lookup: CDR1 DFQATT, CDR2 SNEGSKA (reference sequence). This CDR3 reads CSATRLSGGFTDTQYF.

The chain recombines TRBV5-1 with TRBJ1-2; TCRdb reports TRBD1, a call that lacks DNA to check it against. Germline lookup yields CDR1 SGHRS and CDR2 YFSETQ. There are 15 residues in the CDR3. The CDR3 here is CASSGSQGNNYGYTF.

The chain carries TRBV11-1 and TRBJ2-4; TCRdb's D gene call, TRBD1, goes unchecked for lack of DNA. The CDR3 loop spans 19 amino acids. Germline lookup yields CDR1 SGHAT and CDR2 FQDESV (reference sequence). This chain's CDR3 is CASSLSASVISGAKNIQYF.

The chain joins TRBV12-3 or TRBV12-4 to TRBJ2-7; TCRdb selects TRBD1, and the lack of DNA leaves this call unchecked. This CDR3 spans 15 amino acids. This CDR3 reads CASSDKGQLLYEQYF.

The CDR3 protein is CASSIAGVSTGELFF. The chain recombines TRBV27 with TRBJ2-2; TCRdb outputs TRBD2, but without DNA this stays unchecked. There are 15 residues in the CDR3. Germline lookup yields CDR1 MNHEY and CDR2 SMNVEV (reference sequence).

The genes are TRBV6-5 and TRBJ2-7. Germline-derived CDR1 and CDR2 are MNHEY and SVGAGI. The CDR3 is 15 amino acids. The CDR3 is CASSYSMAANYEQYF.

CDR3 region: CSVFVGLGDEQFF. The chain carries TRBV29-1 and TRBJ2-1; lacking DNA, the TRBD2 call made by TCRdb goes unchecked. Germline CDR1 is SQVTM and CDR2 is ANQGSEA. This CDR3 spans 13 amino acids.